This T cell receptor (beta chain) was captured by sequencing in a study of blood T cell repertoires in COVID-19. Study-wide context: Sites across the United States, Italy and Spain contributed samples from acute and convalescent COVID-19. Sample material is recorded as cDNA or gDNA derived from T cells, B-cell-depleted T cells, or PBMCs.

The CDR3 is made up of 14 amino acids. Germline values: CDR1 ENHRY, CDR2 SYGVKD. Trimming took 3 bases from V and 2 from J; bases not matched to a gene: 2. Study processing details: How many nucleated cells were present was estimated from reference gene primer amplification. Generated by immunoSEQ multiplex PCR, the TCRdb table keeps only in-frame clones and is missing some. The V and J calls and the clone size are those of that table, but D and trimming were determined from the DNA. The repertoire holds over 200,000 clones, with 84% as singletons. The chain links TRBV10-3 to TRBJ1-2, with 8 bases identical to TRBD1. This TCR came from a woman of 80 years or more with active or convalescent COVID-19. The specimen was peripheral blood. The CDR3 is CAISDRTGNYGYTF. CDR3 DNA: TGTGCCATCAGTGACAGGACAGGGAACTATGGCTACACCTTC.